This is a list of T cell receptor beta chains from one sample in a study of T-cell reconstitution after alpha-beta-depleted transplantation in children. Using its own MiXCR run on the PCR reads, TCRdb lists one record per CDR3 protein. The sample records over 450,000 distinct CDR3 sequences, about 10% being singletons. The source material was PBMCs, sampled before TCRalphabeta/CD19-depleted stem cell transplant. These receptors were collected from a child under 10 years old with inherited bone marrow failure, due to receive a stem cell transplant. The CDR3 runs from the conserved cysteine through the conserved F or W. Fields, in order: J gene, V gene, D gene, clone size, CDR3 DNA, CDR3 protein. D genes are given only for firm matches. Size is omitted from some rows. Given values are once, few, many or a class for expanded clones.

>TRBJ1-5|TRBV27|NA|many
TGTGCCAGCAGCCAGAGGGGGGGGCGCGGGCCCCAGCATTTT
CASSQRGGRGPQHF
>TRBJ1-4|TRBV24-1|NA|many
TGTGCCACCAGTGACCCCTCTGAGAGTCCTAATGAAAAACTGTTTTTT
CATSDPSESPNEKLFF
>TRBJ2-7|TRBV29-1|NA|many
TGCAGCGTTGGATCTCAGGCCGAGCAGTACTTC
CSVGSQAEQYF
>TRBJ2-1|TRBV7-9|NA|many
TGTGCCAGCAGCTTAATTCACAATGAGCAGTTCTTC
CASSLIHNEQFF
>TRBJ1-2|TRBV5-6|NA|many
TGTGCCAGCAGCTTGGGTTGGGGCTATGGCTACACCTTC
CASSLGWGYGYTF
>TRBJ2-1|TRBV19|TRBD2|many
TGTGCCAGTAGTATCGTGCGGGAGGTGAGTGAGCAGTTCTTC
CASSIVREVSEQFF
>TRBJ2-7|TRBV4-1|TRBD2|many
TGCGCCAGCAGCGCAAACGCCGGGACTAGCCTCGAGCAGTACTTC
CASSANAGTSLEQYF
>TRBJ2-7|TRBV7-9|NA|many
TGTGCCAGCAGATCCGGGACCGCCTACGAGCAGTACTTC
CASRSGTAYEQYF
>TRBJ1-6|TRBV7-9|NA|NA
TGTGCCAGCAGCTTAGTCGGGGGGTACTCACCCCTCCACTTT
CASSLVGGYSPLHF
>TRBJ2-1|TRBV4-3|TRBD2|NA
TGCGCCAGCAGCCAAGAGCCGACTAGCGGGGCGGGTGAGCAGTTCTTC
CASSQEPTSGAGEQFF
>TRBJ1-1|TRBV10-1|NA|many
TGCGCCAGCAGTGACGGTTACACTGAAGCTTTCTTT
CASSDGYTEAFF
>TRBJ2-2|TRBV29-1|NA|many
TGCAGCGTTGCCAGGGGAAACACCGGGGAGCTGTTTTTT
CSVARGNTGELFF
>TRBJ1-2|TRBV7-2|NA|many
TGTGCCAGCAGCCCTGACAGAAACTATGGCTACACCTTC
CASSPDRNYGYTF
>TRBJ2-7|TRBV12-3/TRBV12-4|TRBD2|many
TGTGCCAGCAGTTTAGAAGTTCTAGCGGATTCCTCCTACGAGCAGTACTTC
CASSLEVLADSSYEQYF
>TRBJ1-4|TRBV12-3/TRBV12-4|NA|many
TGTGCCAGCACCCCCGGGGAAAAACTGTTTTTT
CASTPGEKLFF
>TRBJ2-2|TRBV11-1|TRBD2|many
TGTGCCAGCAGCCACAGACTAGCGGGCCTCACCGGGGAGCTGTTTTTT
CASSHRLAGLTGELFF
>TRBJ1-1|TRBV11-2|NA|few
TGTGCCAGCAGCGGAGACATGGGAGCTTTCTTT
CASSGDMGAFF
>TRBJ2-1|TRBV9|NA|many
TGTGCCAGCAGCGTTAACGATTGGACTTACAATGAGCAGTTCTTC
CASSVNDWTYNEQFF
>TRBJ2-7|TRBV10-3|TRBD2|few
TGTGCCATCAACACTAGCGGGAGTCGGAGCTCCTACGAGCAGTACTTC
CAINTSGSRSSYEQYF
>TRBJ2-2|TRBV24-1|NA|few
TGTGCCACCTCACCTCACGCCGGAAAGACCGGGACTTCGAACACCGGGGAGCTGTTTTTT
CATSPHAGKTGTSNTGELFF
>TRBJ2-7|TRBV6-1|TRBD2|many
TGTGCCAGCAGTAAGCCAACTATCGGGAGGGCTTACGAGCAGTACTTC
CASSKPTIGRAYEQYF
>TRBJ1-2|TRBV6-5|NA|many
TGTGCCAGCAGTTACTCCGGGACAACCCCAAGCTATGGCTACACCTTC
CASSYSGTTPSYGYTF
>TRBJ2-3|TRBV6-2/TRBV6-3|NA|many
TGTGCCAGCAGTTACCAGTTCACAGATACGCAGTATTTT
CASSYQFTDTQYF
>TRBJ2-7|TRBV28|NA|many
TGTGCCAGCAGTTTGGGGCCTACTGAGCAGTACTTC
CASSLGPTEQYF
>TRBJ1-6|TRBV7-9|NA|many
TGTGCCAGCAGCTCGCTCTCGGGAGGGATTTCACCCCTCCACTTT
CASSSLSGGISPLHF
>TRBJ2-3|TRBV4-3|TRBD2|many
TGCGCCAGCAGCCAAGACAGCGGGAGGGCCGAAACAGATACGCAGTATTTT
CASSQDSGRAETDTQYF
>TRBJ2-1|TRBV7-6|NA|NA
TGTGCCAGCAGCTGGACTAAGGGAGTCTATGAGCAGTTCTTC
CASSWTKGVYEQFF
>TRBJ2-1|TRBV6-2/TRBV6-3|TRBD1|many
TGTGCCAGCGGACAGGGGGGTGAGCAGTTCTTC
CASGQGGEQFF
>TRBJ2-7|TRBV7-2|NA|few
TGTGCCAGCAGCCCACTCTGGGGGGGCCACGAGCAGTACTTC
CASSPLWGGHEQYF
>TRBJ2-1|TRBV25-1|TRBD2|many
TGTGCCAGCAGTGAATTAGGGGAGGGCACCAATGAGCAGTTCTTC
CASSELGEGTNEQFF
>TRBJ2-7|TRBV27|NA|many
TGTGCCAGCAGTTCGCAGACGGGGTACGAGCAGTACTTC
CASSSQTGYEQYF
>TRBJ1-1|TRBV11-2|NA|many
TGTGCCAGCAGCTCCGAGGGGGTAGAAGCTTTCTTT
CASSSEGVEAFF
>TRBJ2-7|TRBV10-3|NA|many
TGTGCCATCAGTGAGTCAGTGGGGAGGGAGCAGTACTTC
CAISESVGREQYF
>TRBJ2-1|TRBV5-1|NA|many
TGCGTCAGCGCCAGGGTGGACTCCTACAATGAGCAGTTCTTC
CVSARVDSYNEQFF
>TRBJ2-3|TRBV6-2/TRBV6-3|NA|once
TGTGCCAGCAGTTACTCGAATTCAAGAGATACGCAGTATTTT
CASSYSNSRDTQYF
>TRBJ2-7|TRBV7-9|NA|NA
TGTGCCAGCAGCTTAAGGGTGGACTACGAGCAGTACTTC
CASSLRVDYEQYF
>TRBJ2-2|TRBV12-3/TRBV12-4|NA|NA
TGTGCCAGCAGGCAGAACCCGGGACTTTCCACCGGGGAGCTGTTTTTT
CASRQNPGLSTGELFF
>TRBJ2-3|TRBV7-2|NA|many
TGTGCCAGCAGCACCGTGCGGGGCACAGATACGCAGTATTTT
CASSTVRGTDTQYF
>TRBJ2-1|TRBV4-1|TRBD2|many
TGCGCCAGCAGCCGCGCTAGCGGCGACAATGAGCAGTTCTTC
CASSRASGDNEQFF
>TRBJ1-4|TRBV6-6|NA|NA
TGTGCCAGTCTGGGGGGTGAAAAACTGTTTTTT
CASLGGEKLFF
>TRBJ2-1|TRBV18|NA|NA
TGTGCCAGCTCACCCACGTTGGCTCAGGGGAGTTTCTACAATGAGCAGTTCTTC
CASSPTLAQGSFYNEQFF
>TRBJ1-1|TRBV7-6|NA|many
TGTGCCAGCAGCTTCGGCTTACCGAACACTGAAGCTTTCTTT
CASSFGLPNTEAFF
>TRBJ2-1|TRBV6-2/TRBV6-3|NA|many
TGTGCCAGCAGTTACTCGTCTCGCGGCAATGAGCAGTTCTTC
CASSYSSRGNEQFF
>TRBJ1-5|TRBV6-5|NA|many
TGTGCCAGCAGTTACTTGGGAGCGGGGGGCAATCAGCCCCAGCATTTT
CASSYLGAGGNQPQHF
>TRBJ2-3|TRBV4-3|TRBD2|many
TGCGCCAGCAGCCAAGCAATTAGCGGGAGTGTAAGATATACGCAGTATTTT
CASSQAISGSVRYTQYF
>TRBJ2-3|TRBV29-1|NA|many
TGCAGCGTCGCCGAGGGAGCAGATACGCAGTATTTT
CSVAEGADTQYF
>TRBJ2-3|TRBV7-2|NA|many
TGTGCCAGCAGCTTAGACGGGATCTACACAGATACGCAGTATTTT
CASSLDGIYTDTQYF
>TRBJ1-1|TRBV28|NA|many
TGTGCCAGCAGTTTTCTAGCCGCTGAAGCTTTCTTT
CASSFLAAEAFF
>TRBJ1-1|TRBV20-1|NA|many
TGCAGTGCTAGAGGACGACTGGGGAACACTGAAGCTTTCTTT
CSARGRLGNTEAFF
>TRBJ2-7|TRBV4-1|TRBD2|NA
TGCGCCAGCAGCCCCTTAGCGGGAGTGGACGAGCAGTACTTC
CASSPLAGVDEQYF
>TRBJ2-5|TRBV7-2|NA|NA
TGTGCCAGCGGGGCCCCCCTTCAAGAGACCCAGTACTTC
CASGAPLQETQYF
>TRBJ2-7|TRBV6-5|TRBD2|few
TGTGCCAGCAGGTGGACTAGCCGCTCCTACGAGCAGTACTTC
CASRWTSRSYEQYF
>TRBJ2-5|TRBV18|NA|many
TGTGCCAGCTCACCGCCCGCCCGGGTATGGGAGACCCAGTACTTC
CASSPPARVWETQYF